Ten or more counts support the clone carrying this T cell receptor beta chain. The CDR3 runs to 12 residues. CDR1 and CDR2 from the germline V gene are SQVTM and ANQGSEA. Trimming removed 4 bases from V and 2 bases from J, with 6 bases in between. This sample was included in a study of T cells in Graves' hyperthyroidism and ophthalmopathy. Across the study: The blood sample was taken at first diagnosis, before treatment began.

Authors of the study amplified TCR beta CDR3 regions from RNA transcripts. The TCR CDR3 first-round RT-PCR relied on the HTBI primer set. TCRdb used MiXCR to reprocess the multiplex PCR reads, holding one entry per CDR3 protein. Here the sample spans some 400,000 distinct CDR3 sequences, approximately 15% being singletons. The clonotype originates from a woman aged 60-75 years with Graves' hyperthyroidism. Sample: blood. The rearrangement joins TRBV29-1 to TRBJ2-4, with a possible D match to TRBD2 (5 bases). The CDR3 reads CSVGEPKNIQYF. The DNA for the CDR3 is TGCAGCGTTGGGGAGCCCAAAAACATTCAGTACTTC.